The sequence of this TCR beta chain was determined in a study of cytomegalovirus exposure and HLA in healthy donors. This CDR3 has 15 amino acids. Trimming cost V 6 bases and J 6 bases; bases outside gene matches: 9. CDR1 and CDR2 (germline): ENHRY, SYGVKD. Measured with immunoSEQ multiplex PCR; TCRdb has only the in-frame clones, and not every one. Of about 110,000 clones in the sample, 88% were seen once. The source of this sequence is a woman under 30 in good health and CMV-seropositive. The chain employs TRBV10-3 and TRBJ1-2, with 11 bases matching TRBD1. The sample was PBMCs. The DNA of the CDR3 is TGTGCCATCAGCCTTGGGGGGACAGGGGGAGATGGCTACACCTTC. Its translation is CAISLGGTGGDGYTF.